This TCR beta chain came from a study of Graves' ophthalmopathy and Graves' hyperthyroidism. Whole-study results and caveats: As the model predicted ophthalmopathy progression, it achieved a sensitivity of 70.59% and a specificity of 72.22%.

Using RNA transcripts, the TCR beta CDR3 regions were amplified. RT-PCR was first run with HTBI primers, then multiplex PCR in a second round. One entry per CDR3 protein results from TCRdb running MiXCR on the multiplex PCR reads. Among over a million distinct CDR3 sequences listed, less than 45% were seen once. This CDR3 region has 12 residues. Germline CDR1 is GTSNPN and CDR2 is SVGIG (reference sequence). Between the trimmed V and J ends, which lost 5 bases and 3 bases, there was a span of 8 bases. In the case of this clonotype: Antigen unknown.

This clonotype was sampled from an adult man with Graves' hyperthyroidism. The sequenced sample was peripheral blood or thyroid tissue (not recorded which). V and J are TRBV30 and TRBJ1-5; D perhaps matches TRBD1 (6 bases). CDR3 sequence (DNA): TGTGCCTGGGGACAGAACAATCAGCCCCAGCATTTT. Amino acids: CAWGQNNQPQHF.